What follows are 26 T cell receptor beta chains derived from one specimen sequenced in a study of cytomegalovirus exposure and HLA in healthy donors. The PCR employed 60 Vbeta primers together with 13 Jbeta primers. Using immunoSEQ multiplex PCR, the repertoire was profiled, and TCRdb retains in-frame clones only, with some absent. The data contain about 160,000 clones, approximately 80% of them singletons. Source material: PBMCs. The receptors derive from a man in his late teens or twenties in good health and CMV-seronegative.

The J gene is TRBJ1-2, the V gene TRBV7-9; 11 bases match TRBD1. The CDR3 runs 16 residues. Trimming cost V 5 bases and J 8 bases; bases outside gene matches: 13. Per germline, CDR1 SEHNR and CDR2 FQNEAQ (reference sequence). In nucleotides, the CDR3 is TGTGCCAGCAGCCAAGGAAGTGGACAGGGGGCCGAAGGCTACACCTTC. Encoded protein: CASSQGSGQGAEGYTF.

This chain links TRBV7-6 with TRBJ1-1; possibly TRBD1 for D (6 bases). Trimming cost V 5 bases and J 1 base, with 11 bases left between them. Per germline, CDR1 SGHVS and CDR2 FNYEAQ. The CDR3 spans 14 residues. CDR3 sequence reads: CASSPGQTNTEAFF. In DNA form, the CDR3 reads TGTGCCAGCAGCCCCGGACAGACGAACACTGAAGCTTTCTTT. Full variable domain (remainder filled in from reference TRBV7-6 and TRBJ1-1): GAGVSQSPRYKVTKRGQDVALRCDPISGHVSLYWYRQALGQGPEFLTYFNYEAQQDKSGLPNDRFSAERPEGSISTLTIQRTEQRDSAMYRCASSPGQTNTEAFFGQGTRLTVV.

This clone was observed a few times. This rearrangement joins TRBV2 to TRBJ2-2, with TRBD1 matching 10 bases. Germline V CDR1 and CDR2: SNHLY, FYNNEI. The CDR3 totals 15 residues. Unmatched junction bases numbered 7, after V lost 4 bases and J lost 8 bases. In DNA, the CDR3 is TGTGCCAGCAGTGGGGCGGACAGGGGGTATGGGGAGCTGTTTTTT. Protein sequence: CASSGADRGYGELFF.

The rearrangement joins TRBV2 to TRBJ1-1; D may be TRBD1 (5 bases). V lost 6 bases to trimming and J lost 1 base, with 12 bases between them. In germline, CDR1 is SNHLY, CDR2 FYNNEI. The CDR3 extends over 14 amino acids. The CDR3 reads CASSVLTGNTEAFF. In DNA, the CDR3 is TGTGCCAGCAGCGTTTTAACAGGGAACACTGAAGCTTTCTTT. The variable domain in full, completed from reference TRBV2 and TRBJ1-1, reads EPEVTQTPSHQVTQMGQEVILRCVPISNHLYFYWYRQILGQKVEFLVSFYNNEISEKSEIFDDQFSVERPDGSNFTLKIRSTKLEDSAMYFCASSVLTGNTEAFFGQGTRLTVV.

This clone was observed a single time. The genes are TRBV2 and TRBJ1-1, with a weak D call TRBD1 (6 bases). Germline V CDR1 and CDR2: SNHLY, FYNNEI. V shed 6 bases and J shed 5 bases, with 13 bases lying between them. This CDR3 has 13 amino acids. CDR3 region: CASSEGVGTEAFF. CDR3 coding DNA: TGTGCCAGCAGCGAGGGGGTGGGAACTGAAGCTTTCTTT.

CDR3 DNA: TGTGCCAGTACCCCCGGGGGAGTCAGGACAGATACGCAGTATTTT. It is translated as CASTPGGVRTDTQYF. The gene calls are TRBV19 and TRBJ2-3; D might be TRBD2 (6 bases). The CDR3 totals 15 residues. Trimming took off 7 bases at V and 3 bases at J, with 17 bases between the two ends. The germline CDR1 and CDR2 sequences are LNHDA and SQIVND (reference sequence).

The rearrangement uses TRBV7-3 and TRBJ2-2; no firm D call. Germline V gene sequence: CDR1 SGHTA, CDR2 FQGTGA. CDR3 length equals 13 residues. V was pared by 5 bases and J by 3 bases, with 7 bases between. The CDR3 spells CASSPLDTGELFF. The CDR3 DNA is TGTGCCAGCAGCCCTCTAGACACCGGGGAGCTGTTTTTT.

This clone was counted only a few times. The chain carries TRBV7-6 and TRBJ2-5; 8 bases agree with TRBD2. Unmatched junction bases numbered 8, after V lost 4 bases and J lost 4 bases. Germline V gene lookup returns CDR1 SGHVS and CDR2 FNYEAQ. The CDR3 is 15 amino acids. The CDR3 is CASSSASGWVETQYF. DNA of the CDR3: TGTGCCAGCAGCTCTGCTAGCGGGTGGGTAGAGACCCAGTACTTC.

This chain links TRBV27 with TRBJ2-2; the match to TRBD1 covers 7 bases. From germline, CDR1 is MNHEY and CDR2 SMNVEV (reference sequence). V lost 6 bases, J lost 5 bases, and 9 bases stayed unmatched. CDR3 size: 15 residues. The CDR3 region has the DNA TGTGCCAGCAGCCTTCGGGACAGCGGTACCGGGGAGCTGTTTTTT. It codes for CASSLRDSGTGELFF.

J is TRBJ1-5 and V is TRBV28; 10 bases align to TRBD1. With 6 bases clipped from V and 6 bases from J, the junction kept 8 bases outside the gene matches. The CDR3 is made up of 15 amino acids. From germline, CDR1 is MDHEN and CDR2 SYDVKM. This chain's CDR3 is CASRPLDRGSQPQHF. As DNA, the CDR3 is TGTGCCAGCAGACCGCTGGACAGGGGGAGTCAGCCCCAGCATTTT.

The chain has TRBV5-4 and TRBJ1-2; 7 bases fit TRBD1. V shed 0 bases and J 3 bases; nucleotides not matched to a gene: 2. The length of the CDR3 is 14 residues. From germline, CDR1 is SGHNT and CDR2 YYREEE (reference sequence). The CDR3 is CASSLATGDYGYTF. The CDR3 nucleotides are TGTGCCAGCAGCTTGGCTACAGGGGACTATGGCTACACCTTC.

This chain connects TRBV4-1 to TRBJ1-2; 8 bases are shared with TRBD1. V lost 1 base, J lost 7 bases, and 20 bases stayed unmatched. The germline gives CDR1 MGHRA, CDR2 YSYEKL. CDR3 size: 19 residues. CDR3: CASSQVMRRRDRSEVGYTF. The CDR3 DNA is TGCGCCAGCAGCCAAGTTATGCGGCGCCGGGACAGGAGCGAGGTTGGCTACACCTTC.

The chain links TRBV6-5 to TRBJ2-5; 14 nucleotides align to TRBD2. Germline V CDR1 and CDR2: MNHEY, SVGAGI. The CDR3 sequence is 15 residues long. Germline trimming cut 5 bases from V and 2 bases from J; bases unmatched to any gene: 1. CDR3 region: CASSGTSGGQETQYF. CDR3 nucleotides: TGTGCCAGCAGTGGGACTAGCGGGGGACAAGAGACCCAGTACTTC.

The V and J genes are TRBV10-3 and TRBJ2-1; 8 positions agree with TRBD2. Germline loops: CDR1 ENHRY, CDR2 SYGVKD. The V segment lost 6 bases and the J segment 3 bases; nucleotides outside the gene matches: 7. The CDR3 length is 15 residues. DNA for the CDR3: TGTGCCATCAGCCCACTAGCGGACCTCTACAATGAGCAGTTCTTC. This translates into CAISPLADLYNEQFF.

The chain is built from TRBV2 and TRBJ1-1; no clear D. V was trimmed by 4 bases and J by 4 bases, leaving 4 bases between them. Germline V gene sequence: CDR1 SNHLY, CDR2 FYNNEI. This CDR3 has 11 amino acids. Here the CDR3 DNA reads TGTGCCAGCAGTGCCGGCACTGAAGCTTTCTTT. Protein sequence: CASSAGTEAFF.

This chain uses TRBV4-1 with TRBJ2-3, with 14 bases aligning to TRBD2. The CDR3 sequence is 17 residues long. Germline assignment: CDR1 MGHRA and CDR2 YSYEKL. Trimming took 1 base from V and 6 from J; bases not matched to a gene: 6. CDR3 protein: CASSQGGLAGAGDTQYF. The CDR3, as DNA: TGCGCCAGCAGCCAAGGGGGACTAGCGGGGGCCGGGGATACGCAGTATTTT.

The chain carries TRBV10-2 and TRBJ2-7; 8 bases are shared with TRBD2. V shed 7 bases, J shed 4 bases, and the junction held 9 bases outside the gene matches. Germline V gene data show CDR1 as WSHSY and CDR2 as SAAADI. CDR3 length: 14 residues. The CDR3 DNA reads TGCGCCAGCATCCTCTCGCGGGGGGCTTACGAGCAGTACTTC. This sequence encodes CASILSRGAYEQYF.

This clone was observed once. The V and J genes are TRBV19 and TRBJ1-2; tentative D call: TRBD1 (5 bases). The CDR3 consists of 10 residues. V dropped 10 bases and J dropped 3 bases, with 6 bases sitting between them. Germline CDR1 LNHDA, CDR2 SQIVND (reference sequence). CDR3 in DNA: TGTGCCACCAGGGACTATGGCTACACCTTC. Amino acids: CATRDYGYTF.

The chain couples TRBV9 to TRBJ2-2; TRBD1 might be the D (5 bases). The CDR3 runs 15 residues. CDR1 SGDLS and CDR2 YYNGEE come from the germline V gene. V lost 0 bases and J 1 base, leaving 7 bases between the germline ends. CDR3 DNA: TGTGCCAGCAGCGTAGGAGACAGGAACACCGGGGAGCTGTTTTTT. As protein: CASSVGDRNTGELFF. Based on the CDR3 plus reference TRBV9 and TRBJ2-2, the full variable domain is DSGVTQTPKHLITATGQRVTLRCSPRSGDLSVYWYQQSLDQGLQFLIQYYNGEERAKGNILERFSAQQFPDLHSELNLSSLELGDSALYFCASSVGDRNTGELFFGEGSRLTVL.

The chain joins TRBV2 to TRBJ1-5, with unresolved D. From germline, CDR1 is SNHLY and CDR2 FYNNEI. V lost 6 bases to trimming and J lost 6 bases, with 12 bases between them. The CDR3 consists of 13 residues. The CDR3 sequence: CASSRGLGQPQHF. CDR3 nucleotides: TGTGCCAGCAGCCGAGGGTTGGGTCAGCCCCAGCATTTT.

This chain uses TRBV19 with TRBJ2-3; the D gene is possibly TRBD1 (6 bases). Germline values: CDR1 LNHDA, CDR2 SQIVND (reference sequence). V was trimmed by 5 bases and J by 3 bases, leaving 18 bases between them. CDR3 size: 16 residues. CDR3 protein: CASSPRDTLVTDTQYF. For the CDR3, the DNA is TGTGCCAGTAGTCCCCGGGACACCCTTGTGACAGATACGCAGTATTTT.

V and J are TRBV2 and TRBJ1-1; 8 bases align to TRBD1. Germline-derived CDR1 and CDR2 are SNHLY and FYNNEI. The CDR3 runs to 13 residues. Unmatched junction bases numbered 3, after V lost 4 bases and J lost 5 bases. CDR3 region: CASSAQGETEAFF. CDR3 DNA sequence: TGTGCCAGCAGTGCACAGGGGGAAACTGAAGCTTTCTTT.

Only one count was recorded for this clone. The chain combines TRBV9 with TRBJ1-5; TRBD1 is a possible D gene (6 bases). Trimming took off 2 bases at V and 5 bases at J, with 11 bases between the two ends. CDR1 and CDR2 from the germline V gene are SGDLS and YYNGEE. This CDR3 contains 14 residues. CDR3 DNA sequence: TGTGCCAGCAGCGTGGAGCCAGGGGATCAGCCCCAGCATTTT. This encodes CASSVEPGDQPQHF.

This chain connects TRBV5-1 to TRBJ2-5; 9 positions match TRBD1. The J call may be faulty, since TRBJ2-7 better matches the DNA end. The CDR3 is 15 residues long. Germline lookup yields CDR1 SGHRS and CDR2 YFSETQ. CDR3 nucleotide sequence: TGCGCCAGCAGCGCCCAGGGACAGGGATTACACGAGCAGTACTTC. Protein: CASSAQGQGLHEQYF.

This rearrangement joins TRBV10-3 to TRBJ2-5, with a tentative D call TRBD2 (5 bases). Germline CDR1 and CDR2: ENHRY and SYGVKD. This CDR3 has 13 amino acids. With 4 bases removed from V and 5 bases from J, the gap between germline ends came to 11 bases. This CDR3 reads CAISVSLGETQYF. CDR3 DNA sequence: TGTGCCATCAGTGTTTCACTAGGGGAGACCCAGTACTTC.

The J gene is TRBJ1-5, the V gene TRBV6-5; D remains unclear. V shed 6 bases and J shed 4 bases, with 13 bases lying between them. CDR3 size: 14 residues. Germline lookup yields CDR1 MNHEY and CDR2 SVGAGI. CDR3 residues: CASSSSSQNQPQHF. CDR3 nucleotides: TGTGCCAGCAGCTCCTCATCCCAGAATCAGCCCCAGCATTTT.